The 24 T cell receptor beta chains presented below share a single source sample, sequenced in a study of cytomegalovirus exposure and HLA in healthy donors. TCRdb's table, derived via immunoSEQ multiplex PCR, lists solely in-frame clones and lacks some. The sample holds approximately 180,000 clones; just under 90% are singletons and the top ten take 1.4%. Sequencing input: PBMCs. The source of these receptors is a woman aged 25 to 39 in good health and CMV-seronegative.

J is TRBJ1-1 and V is TRBV6-6, with D perhaps matching TRBD1 (6 bases). From germline, CDR1 is MNHNY and CDR2 SVGAGI (reference sequence). CDR3 length: 14 residues. Trimming shortened V by 2 bases and J by 7 bases, and 14 bases separated the two germline ends. CDR3 DNA sequence: TGTGCCAGCAGTTACCAGGGGCACTCGAATGAAGCTTTCTTT. Protein product: CASSYQGHSNEAFF.

This chain uses TRBV7-9 with TRBJ2-7; 9 bases are a match to TRBD1. Germline V lookup: CDR1 SEHNR, CDR2 FQNEAQ (reference sequence). The junction had 10 bases not matched to a gene; V was cut back by 0 bases and J by 1 base. The CDR3 is made up of 18 amino acids. CDR3 bases: TGTGCCAGCAGCTTAGCGCAGCTGGGGGACAGGGATTCCTACGAGCAGTACTTC. It codes for CASSLAQLGDRDSYEQYF.

The chain employs TRBV6-6 and TRBJ1-1; 9 bases line up with TRBD1. Germline-derived CDR1 and CDR2 are MNHNY and SVGAGI (reference sequence). There are 15 residues in the CDR3. The junction had 7 bases not matched to a gene; V was cut back by 4 bases and J by 4 bases. For the CDR3, the DNA is TGTGCCAGCAGTTCACGGACAGGGGTATCCACTGAAGCTTTCTTT. This encodes CASSSRTGVSTEAFF.

The CDR3 sequence is CASSAIPGQGLNTEAFF. Here the CDR3 DNA reads TGTGCCAGTAGTGCAATCCCGGGACAGGGATTGAACACTGAAGCTTTCTTT. The chain is built from TRBV19 and TRBJ1-1, with TRBD1 matching over 9 bases. In germline, CDR1 is LNHDA, CDR2 SQIVND (reference sequence). This CDR3 spans 17 amino acids. Trimming removed 5 bases from V and 0 bases from J; junction bases left unmatched: 10. The full variable domain, in which reference TRBV19 and TRBJ1-1 provide the parts outside the CDR3, is DGGITQSPKYLFRKEGQNVTLSCEQNLNHDAMYWYRQDPGQGLRLIYYSQIVNDFQKGDIAEGYSVSREKKESFPLTVTSAQKNPTAFYLCASSAIPGQGLNTEAFFGQGTRLTVV.

This clone turned up a few times. V is TRBV18 and J is TRBJ1-2; TRBD1 matches at 9 bases. The ends lost 3 bases at V and 4 bases at J; junction bases unmatched: 6. The germline CDR1 and CDR2 sequences are KGHSH and LQKENI. The length of the CDR3 is 15 residues. CDR3 residues: CASSPIQGAFYGYTF. CDR3 DNA sequence: TGTGCCAGCTCACCCATACAGGGGGCATTCTATGGCTACACCTTC.

This chain uses TRBV10-2 with TRBJ2-6; TRBD1 matches at 9 bases. Germline CDR1 reads WSHSY; CDR2 reads SAAADI. V was pared by 6 bases and J by 2 bases, with 11 bases of the junction left unmatched. The CDR3 has 18 residues. The CDR3, as DNA: TGCGCCAGCAGGGACCCGGGACAGGGTGATGCTGGGGCCAACGTCCTGACTTTC. Amino acid sequence: CASRDPGQGDAGANVLTF.

This clone came up once. This chain connects TRBV19 to TRBJ1-3; D remains ambiguous. CDR1 is LNHDA and CDR2 is SQIVND in the germline V gene (reference sequence). This CDR3 is 15 amino acids long. Trimming shortened V by 4 bases and J by 0 bases, and 10 bases separated the two germline ends. Here the CDR3 reads CASSTTPSSGNTIYF. The CDR3 DNA follows: TGTGCCAGTAGTACGACGCCTAGCTCTGGAAACACCATATATTTT.

The J gene is TRBJ1-6, the V gene TRBV5-1; D unclear. CDR1 is SGHRS and CDR2 is YFSETQ in the germline V gene. V shed 2 bases and J shed 5 bases, with 17 bases lying between them. The CDR3 contains 17 residues. CDR3 DNA sequence: TGCGCCAGCAGCTTCGGTTGGAGAGGCGCAGATAATTCACCCCTCCACTTT. Protein sequence: CASSFGWRGADNSPLHF.

The V gene is TRBV10-2, the J gene TRBJ2-1; TRBD2 agrees at 10 bases. Germline V lookup: CDR1 WSHSY, CDR2 SAAADI. This CDR3 has 14 amino acids. J lost 4 bases, V lost 8 bases, and 5 bases had no gene match. The DNA of the CDR3 is TGCGCCAGCGCAGGGGGACTAGCGTACAATGAGCAGTTCTTC. This sequence encodes CASAGGLAYNEQFF.

The chain is built from TRBV5-6 and TRBJ1-2, with no clear D. The V end was cut by 2 bases, the J end by 8 bases, with 28 bases between. This CDR3 spans 18 amino acids. Germline V lookup: CDR1 SGHDT, CDR2 YYEEEE. The CDR3 loop reads CASSFRDSTDQLGRGYTF. CDR3 coding DNA: TGTGCCAGCAGCTTTCGTGACTCGACGGACCAACTAGGAAGGGGCTACACCTTC.

V is TRBV5-1 and J is TRBJ2-2; 8 bases line up with TRBD1. The ends lost 0 bases at V and 3 bases at J; junction bases unmatched: 1. The CDR3 sequence is 15 residues long. Germline CDR1 SGHRS, CDR2 YFSETQ. The CDR3 protein is CASSLDRGDTGELFF. CDR3 DNA: TGCGCCAGCAGCTTGGACAGGGGGGACACCGGGGAGCTGTTTTTT.

This chain uses TRBV11-2 with TRBJ1-5; weak D call: TRBD1 (5 bases). V was cut by 2 bases and J by 4 bases, with 9 bases left in between. Germline CDR1 and CDR2: SGHAT and FQNNGV. This CDR3 is 14 amino acids long. As DNA, the CDR3 is TGTGCCAGCAGCTTAAGGGGATCGAATCAGCCCCAGCATTTT. It is translated as CASSLRGSNQPQHF.

This clone appeared a single time. The V and J genes are TRBV27 and TRBJ2-3; D unresolved. This CDR3 is built from 16 residues. Looked up from germline, CDR1 is MNHEY and CDR2 is SMNVEV (reference sequence). Trimming pared 3 bases from V and 6 bases from J, leaving 19 bases between. CDR3 nucleotides: TGTGCCAGCAGTTTCCGACAAACGGCCTTGATGGATACGCAGTATTTT. Translation gives CASSFRQTALMDTQYF.

The rearrangement uses TRBV4-2 and TRBJ1-6; D perhaps matches TRBD1 (5 bases). The germline CDR1 and CDR2 sequences are LGHNA and YNFKEQ. The V and J ends lost 0 bases and 8 bases respectively, with 11 bases between them. CDR3 size: 15 residues. In DNA, the CDR3 is TGTGCCAGCAGCCAAGAAATCTCCAGGGATTCACCCCTCCACTTT. Amino acid sequence: CASSQEISRDSPLHF.

The V call is TRBV6-5, the J call TRBJ1-2; D might be TRBD1 (5 bases). The germline V gene encodes CDR1 MNHEY and CDR2 SVGAGI. The V end lost 10 bases, the J end lost 2 bases, and 11 bases lay between the germline ends. CDR3 length: 12 residues. In DNA form, the CDR3 reads TGTGCCAAGAAAGGGGCCAACTATGGCTACACCTTC. Its translation: CAKKGANYGYTF.

This sequence joins TRBV5-1 and TRBJ2-7; TRBD2 matches 8 bases. CDR1 is SGHRS, CDR2 YFSETQ, per germline. The CDR3 covers 14 residues. With 1 base clipped from V and 7 bases from J, the junction kept 7 bases outside the gene matches. The CDR3 protein is CASSLTGGREEQYF. In DNA, the CDR3 is TGCGCCAGCAGCTTGACGGGGGGGCGCGAAGAGCAGTACTTC.

The chain has TRBV11-2 and TRBJ1-1; 8 bases line up with TRBD1. V trimming: 5 bases; J trimming: 7 bases; junction bases outside the gene matches: 6. The germline V gene has CDR1 SGHAT and CDR2 FQNNGV. The CDR3 loop spans 13 amino acids. Written as DNA, the CDR3 is TGTGCCAGCAGCATCCACAGGGGGAATGAAGCTTTCTTT. This gives the protein CASSIHRGNEAFF.

This chain uses TRBV5-4 with TRBJ1-6; unclear D gene. CDR3 size: 18 residues. Germline V gene sequence: CDR1 SGHNT, CDR2 YYREEE (reference sequence). The V and J ends lost 0 bases and 4 bases respectively, with 17 bases between them. CDR3 residues: CASSLEGFGIGYNSPLHF. As DNA, the CDR3 is TGTGCCAGCAGCTTGGAGGGTTTCGGGATCGGATATAATTCACCCCTCCACTTT.

The V and J genes are TRBV6-5 and TRBJ2-4; 7 nucleotides line up with TRBD1. CDR1 is MNHEY and CDR2 is SVGAGI in the germline V gene. The CDR3 covers 13 residues. The V and J ends lost 5 bases and 7 bases, in that order; junction bases with no gene match: 5. Written as DNA, the CDR3 is TGTGCCAGCAGTGACGACAGGGTGAACATTCAGTACTTC. Its protein is CASSDDRVNIQYF.

At least ten counts were recorded for this clone. The chain recombines TRBV7-2 with TRBJ2-7, with 9 bases that match TRBD2. The CDR3 is made up of 15 amino acids. V lost 5 bases to trimming and J lost 0 bases; unmatched junction nucleotides: 5. Germline CDR1 and CDR2: SGHTA and FQGNSA. Here the CDR3 reads CASSPSGKLSYEQYF. The CDR3 nucleotides are TGTGCCAGCAGCCCTAGCGGGAAGCTCTCCTACGAGCAGTACTTC.

The chain links TRBV5-1 to TRBJ2-5; TRBD1 might be the D (6 bases). V was trimmed by 1 base and J by 4 bases, leaving 14 bases between them. The germline V gene encodes CDR1 SGHRS and CDR2 YFSETQ. The CDR3 sequence is 15 residues long. The chain's CDR3 is CASSLSSGRGETQYF. The CDR3 nucleotides are TGCGCCAGCAGCTTGTCGTCCGGCAGGGGAGAGACCCAGTACTTC. The variable domain in full, completed from reference TRBV5-1 and TRBJ2-5, reads KAGVTQTPRYLIKTRGQQVTLSCSPISGHRSVSWYQQTPGQGLQFLFEYFSETQRNKGNFPGRFSGRQFSNSRSEMNVSTLELGDSALYLCASSLSSGRGETQYFGPGTRLLVL.

This chain joins TRBV27 and TRBJ2-1; TRBD2 agrees at 8 bases. J lost 0 bases, V lost 3 bases, and 7 bases had no gene match. CDR1 is MNHEY, CDR2 SMNVEV, per germline (reference sequence). The CDR3 is 17 residues long. The CDR3 nucleotides read TGTGCCAGCAGTTTGCCCGAGCGGGGGAGCTCCTACAATGAGCAGTTCTTC. This translates into CASSLPERGSSYNEQFF.

This chain joins TRBV27 and TRBJ2-1; D perhaps matches TRBD2 (5 bases). The CDR3 has 15 residues. Between the trimmed V and J ends, which lost 3 bases and 4 bases, there was a span of 13 bases. In germline, CDR1 is MNHEY, CDR2 SMNVEV (reference sequence). CDR3 region: CASSFGLAKYNEQFF. CDR3 bases: TGTGCCAGCAGTTTCGGCCTAGCTAAATACAATGAGCAGTTCTTC.

This sequence joins TRBV4-2 and TRBJ1-2; 11 bases are shared with TRBD1. Unmatched junction bases numbered 5, after V lost 1 base and J lost 4 bases. The CDR3 loop spans 16 amino acids. From germline, CDR1 is LGHNA and CDR2 YNFKEQ. This chain's CDR3 is CASSQAGTGGVYGYTF. In DNA, the CDR3 is TGTGCCAGCAGCCAAGCCGGGACAGGGGGGGTCTATGGCTACACCTTC.